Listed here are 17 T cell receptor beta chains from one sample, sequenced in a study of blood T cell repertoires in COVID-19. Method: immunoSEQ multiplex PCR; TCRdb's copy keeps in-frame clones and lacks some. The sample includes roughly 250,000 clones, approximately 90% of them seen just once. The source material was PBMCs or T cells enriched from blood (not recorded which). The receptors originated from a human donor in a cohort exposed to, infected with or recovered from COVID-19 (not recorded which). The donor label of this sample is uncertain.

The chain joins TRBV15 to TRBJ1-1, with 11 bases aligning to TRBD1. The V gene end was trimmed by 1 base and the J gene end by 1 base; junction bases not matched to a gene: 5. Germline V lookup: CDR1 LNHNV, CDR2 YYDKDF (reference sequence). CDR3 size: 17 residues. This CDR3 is CATSRVLDRGRNTEAFF. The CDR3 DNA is TGTGCCACCAGCAGAGTATTGGACAGGGGGCGGAACACTGAAGCTTTCTTT.

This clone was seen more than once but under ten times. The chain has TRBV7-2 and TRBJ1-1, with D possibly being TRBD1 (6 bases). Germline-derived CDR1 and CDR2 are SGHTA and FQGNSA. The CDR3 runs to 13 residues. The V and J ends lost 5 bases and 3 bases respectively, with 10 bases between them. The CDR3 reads CASSQGTYTEAFF. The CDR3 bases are TGTGCCAGCAGCCAAGGGACATACACTGAAGCTTTCTTT. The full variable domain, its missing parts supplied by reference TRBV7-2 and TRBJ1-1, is GAGVSQSPSNKVTEKGKDVELRCDPISGHTALYWYRQSLGQGLEFLIYFQGNSAPDKSGLPSDRFSAERTGGSVSTLTIQRTQQEDSAVYLCASSQGTYTEAFFGQGTRLTVV.

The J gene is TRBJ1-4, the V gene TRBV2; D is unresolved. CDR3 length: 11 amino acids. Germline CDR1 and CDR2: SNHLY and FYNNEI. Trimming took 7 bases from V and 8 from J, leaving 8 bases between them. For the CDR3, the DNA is TGTGCCAGCAAAGAAGAGGAAAAACTGTTTTTT. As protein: CASKEEEKLFF.

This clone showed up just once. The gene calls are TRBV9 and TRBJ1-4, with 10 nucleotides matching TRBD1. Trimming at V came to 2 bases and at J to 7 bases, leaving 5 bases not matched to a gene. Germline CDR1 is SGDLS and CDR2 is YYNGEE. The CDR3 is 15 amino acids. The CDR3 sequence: CASSVDRGLGEKLFF. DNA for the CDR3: TGTGCCAGCAGCGTCGACAGGGGGCTGGGTGAAAAACTGTTTTTT.

The CDR3 region has the DNA TGCGCCAGCAGCCCGCGGGGGGAGGCAACTAATGAAAAACTGTTTTTT. This gives the protein CASSPRGEATNEKLFF. The genes are TRBV4-3 and TRBJ1-4, with a tentative D call TRBD1 (5 bases). Germline V CDR1 and CDR2: LGHNA, YSLEER. V lost 4 bases and J 0 bases, leaving 12 bases between the germline ends. There are 16 residues in the CDR3.

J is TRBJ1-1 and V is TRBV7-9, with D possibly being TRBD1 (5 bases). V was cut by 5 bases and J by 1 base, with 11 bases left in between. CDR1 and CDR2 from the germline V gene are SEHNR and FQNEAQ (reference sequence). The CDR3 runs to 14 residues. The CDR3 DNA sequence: TGTGCCAGCAGCCCGAGAGACAGGAACACTGAAGCTTTCTTT. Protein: CASSPRDRNTEAFF. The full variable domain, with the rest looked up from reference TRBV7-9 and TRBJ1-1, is DTGVSQNPRHKITKRGQNVTFRCDPISEHNRLYWYRQTLGQGPEFLTYFQNEAQLEKSRLLSDRFSAERPKGSFSTLEIQRTEQGDSAMYLCASSPRDRNTEAFFGQGTRLTVV.

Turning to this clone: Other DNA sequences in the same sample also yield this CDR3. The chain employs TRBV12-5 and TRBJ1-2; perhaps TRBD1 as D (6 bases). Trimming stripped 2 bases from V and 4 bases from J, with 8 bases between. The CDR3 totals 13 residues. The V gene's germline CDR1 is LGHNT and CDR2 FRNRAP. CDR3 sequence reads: CASGLLTGYGYTF. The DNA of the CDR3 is TGTGCTAGTGGTTTGCTGACAGGCTATGGCTACACCTTC.

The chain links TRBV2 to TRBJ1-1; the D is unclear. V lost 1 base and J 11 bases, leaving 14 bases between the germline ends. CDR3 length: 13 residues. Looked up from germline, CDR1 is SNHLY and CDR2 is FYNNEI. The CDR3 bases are TGTGCCAGCAGTGAAGGGGGAGGGTTGTGGGCTTTCTTT. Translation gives CASSEGGGLWAFF.

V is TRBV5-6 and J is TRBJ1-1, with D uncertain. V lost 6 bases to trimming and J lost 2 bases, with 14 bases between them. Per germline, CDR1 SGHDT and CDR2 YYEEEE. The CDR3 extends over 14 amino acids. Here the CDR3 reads CASNPIVHNTEAFF. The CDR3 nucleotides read TGTGCCAGCAACCCAATTGTACATAACACTGAAGCTTTCTTT.

The CDR3 loop is CAISDDTSPSYGYTF. CDR3 sequence (DNA): TGTGCCATCAGTGATGATACCTCACCCAGCTATGGCTACACCTTC. V and J are TRBV10-3 and TRBJ1-2; D is unclear. CDR3 length: 15 amino acids. Germline loops: CDR1 ENHRY, CDR2 SYGVKD. Trimming pared 3 bases from V and 4 bases from J, leaving 15 bases between.

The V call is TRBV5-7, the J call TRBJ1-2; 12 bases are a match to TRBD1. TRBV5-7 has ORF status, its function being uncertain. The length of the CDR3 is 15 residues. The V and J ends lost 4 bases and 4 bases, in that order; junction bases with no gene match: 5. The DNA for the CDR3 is TGTGCCAGCAGCCCGGGACAGGGGGCCGGCTATGGCTACACCTTC. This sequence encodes CASSPGQGAGYGYTF.

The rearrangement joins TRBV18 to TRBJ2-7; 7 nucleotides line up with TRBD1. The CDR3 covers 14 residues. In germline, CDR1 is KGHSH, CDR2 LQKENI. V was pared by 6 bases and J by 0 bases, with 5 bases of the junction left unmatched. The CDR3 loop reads CASSGGQTSYEQYF. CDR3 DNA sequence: TGTGCCAGCTCTGGGGGACAGACCTCCTACGAGCAGTACTTC. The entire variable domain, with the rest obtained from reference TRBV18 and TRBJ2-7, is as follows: NAGVMQNPRHLVRRRGQEARLRCSPMKGHSHVYWYRQLPEEGLKFMVYLQKENIIDESGMPKERFSAEFPKEGPSILRIQQVVRGDSAAYFCASSGGQTSYEQYFGPGTRLTVT.

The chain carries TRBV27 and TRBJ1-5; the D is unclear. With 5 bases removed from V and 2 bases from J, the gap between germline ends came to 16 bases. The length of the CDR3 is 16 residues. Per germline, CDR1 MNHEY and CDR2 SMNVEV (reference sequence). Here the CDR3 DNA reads TGTGCCAGCAGTCCCCTGTTGATACTTGGCAATCAGCCCCAGCATTTT. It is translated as CASSPLLILGNQPQHF.

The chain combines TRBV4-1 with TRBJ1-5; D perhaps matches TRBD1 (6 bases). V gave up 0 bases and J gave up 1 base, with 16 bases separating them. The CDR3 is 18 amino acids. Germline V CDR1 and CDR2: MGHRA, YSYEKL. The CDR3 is CASSQERIGGPSNQPQHF. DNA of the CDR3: TGCGCCAGCAGCCAAGAGAGGATCGGGGGGCCGAGCAATCAGCCCCAGCATTTT.

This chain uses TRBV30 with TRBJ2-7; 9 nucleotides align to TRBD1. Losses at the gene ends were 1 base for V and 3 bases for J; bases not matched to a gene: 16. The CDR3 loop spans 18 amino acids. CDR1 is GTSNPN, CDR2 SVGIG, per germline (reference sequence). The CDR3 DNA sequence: TGTGCCTGGAGTGGCCGGGACAGGGAAGGGAGGGCGGGCTACGAGCAGTACTTC. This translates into CAWSGRDREGRAGYEQYF.

The CDR3 region is CAISESTGGWETQYF. The DNA of the CDR3 is TGTGCCATCAGTGAGTCGACCGGGGGGTGGGAGACCCAGTACTTC. The rearrangement links TRBV10-3 to TRBJ2-5, with 7 bases that match TRBD2. Germline CDR1 is ENHRY and CDR2 is SYGVKD. V was pared by 0 bases and J by 5 bases, with 6 bases of the junction left unmatched. This CDR3 comprises 15 residues.

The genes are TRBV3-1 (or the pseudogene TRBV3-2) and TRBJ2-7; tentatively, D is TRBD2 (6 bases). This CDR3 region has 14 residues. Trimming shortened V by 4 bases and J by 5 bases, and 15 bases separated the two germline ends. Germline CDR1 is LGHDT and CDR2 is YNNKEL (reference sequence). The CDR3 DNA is TGTGCCAGCAGCCTAACGCTAGCGCCACACGAGCAGTACTTC. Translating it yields CASSLTLAPHEQYF.